The present entry profiles one T cell receptor beta chain with its context. This sample is drawn from a study of shared clonotypes between healthy human individuals. There are 16 residues in the CDR3. Germline CDR1 SNHLY, CDR2 FYNNEI. The trim removed 7 bases at V and 2 bases at J, leaving 12 bases unmatched. In the original processing: Because ImmunoSEQ provided only junction sequences with no quality scores, the filtering differed. Profiled with immunoSEQ multiplex PCR; TCRdb holds only in-frame clones, not every one. V, J and clone size are taken as reported in that table, and D and trimming were inferred from the DNA itself. The sample lists some 2 million clones; over 85% were seen once.

This TCR came from a man aged 18-30 years in good health. The chain uses TRBV2 and TRBJ2-5, with 8 bases that match TRBD2. Sequenced sample: naive CD4+ T cells sorted from blood. Documented subset: CD45RA+ positively selected. CDR3 region: CASTLSGVTFQETQYF. The CDR3, as DNA: TGTGCCAGCACCCTTAGCGGGGTGACATTTCAAGAGACCCAGTACTTC.